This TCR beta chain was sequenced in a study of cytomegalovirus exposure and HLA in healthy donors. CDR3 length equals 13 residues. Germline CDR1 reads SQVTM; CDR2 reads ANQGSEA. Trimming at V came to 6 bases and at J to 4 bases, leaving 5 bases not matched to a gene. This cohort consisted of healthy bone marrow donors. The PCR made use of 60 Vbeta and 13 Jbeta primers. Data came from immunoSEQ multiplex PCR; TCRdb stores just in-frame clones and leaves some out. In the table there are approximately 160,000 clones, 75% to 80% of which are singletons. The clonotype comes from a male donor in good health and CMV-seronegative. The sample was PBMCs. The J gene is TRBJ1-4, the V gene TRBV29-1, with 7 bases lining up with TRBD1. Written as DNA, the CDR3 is TGCAGCGTCGCGGGACAGAATAATGAAAAACTGTTTTTT. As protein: CSVAGQNNEKLFF.